The clone carrying this T cell receptor (beta chain) showed up just a few times. Its antigen is unknown. CDR3 size: 14 residues. Trimming pared 2 bases from V and 6 bases from J, leaving 13 bases between. The germline V gene has CDR1 KGHSH and CDR2 LQKENI. cDNA synthesis used the whole RNA isolate, giving expressed TCRB sequences. The protocol was immunoSEQ multiplex PCR, while the TCRdb copy is restricted to in-frame clones and leaves out a portion. The table lists approximately 600,000 clones, around 11% of them singletons. The source of the sample is a study of beta chain features in type 1 diabetes. Findings and caveats of the study: Moderately but significantly shorter TCRB CDR3s were found in Type 1 diabetes patients in all four CD4+ subsets. Whether TCRB rearrangement is influenced by HLA type went unresolved here. Cells that show high TCR expression could be over-represented by cDNA sequencing.

The authors took one heparinised blood draw, averaging approximately 120 mL, from each donor. The authors obtained over 98% purity in all sorted populations. The clonotype was recovered from a man aged 25 to 40 with type 1 diabetes. Sequenced: naive CD4+ T cells from blood. This chain uses TRBV18 with TRBJ1-2; perhaps TRBD1 as D (6 bases). The CDR3 DNA reads as TGTGCCAGCTCACCAATTGGCAGGGACAATGGCTACACCTTC. This codes for CASSPIGRDNGYTF.